These 21 T cell receptor beta chains originate from one sample sequenced in a study of T-cell memory formation after mild COVID-19. TCRdb reanalysed the 5' RACE reads using MiXCR and keeps one entry per CDR3 protein. The table includes around 140,000 distinct CDR3 sequences, 19% detected once. The source material was PBMCs or a T cell subset sorted from them (not recorded which). These receptors were taken from an adult woman who had mild COVID-19 (a few samples of this study predate the infection). Cell type and time point are not known.

This clonotype was detected a few times. V and J are TRBV20-1 and TRBJ2-1, with D tentatively TRBD1 or TRBD2 (5 bases each). The CDR3 has 15 residues. Trimming left V 0 bases short and J 6 bases short, with 15 bases between. Germline CDR1 DFQATT, CDR2 SNEGSKA (reference sequence). CDR3 residues: CSARDPRARGNEQFF. For the CDR3, the DNA is TGCAGTGCTAGAGACCCGCGGGCTAGGGGCAATGAGCAGTTCTTC.

In this sample, this clonotype turned up a few times. This chain connects TRBV7-2 to TRBJ2-3; perhaps TRBD2 as D (5 bases). The CDR3 has 15 amino acids. Per the germline V gene, CDR1 is SGHTA and CDR2 is FQGNSA. The V gene lost 5 bases and the J gene lost 7 bases, with 19 bases spanning the gap. The CDR3 spells CASSPGVARSHTQYF. The CDR3 DNA reads TGTGCCAGCAGCCCCGGGGTAGCGAGGTCGCATACGCAGTATTTT.

The rearrangement links TRBV10-3 to TRBJ2-7, with a tentative D call TRBD2 (6 bases). The CDR3 has 14 residues. V was clipped by 6 bases and J by 2 bases, with 14 bases between them. Looked up from germline, CDR1 is ENHRY and CDR2 is SYGVKD. The CDR3 here is CAISGRLKTYEQYF. The CDR3 DNA sequence: TGTGCCATCAGCGGGAGACTAAAGACCTACGAGCAGTACTTC.

The chain employs TRBV6-5 and TRBJ2-7; maybe TRBD2 (5 bases). Germline CDR1 and CDR2: MNHEY and SVGAGI. There are 14 residues in the CDR3. With 4 bases removed from V and 7 bases from J, the gap between germline ends came to 17 bases. The CDR3 here is CASSSRSGEREQYF. Written as DNA, the CDR3 is TGTGCCAGCAGTTCCCGGAGCGGTGAACGAGAGCAGTACTTC.

The chain employs TRBV3-1 and TRBJ1-3, with a possible D match to TRBD1 (5 bases). From germline, CDR1 is LGHDT and CDR2 YNNKEL (reference sequence). This CDR3 comprises 14 residues. V shed 4 bases and J shed 0 bases, with 7 bases lying between them. The CDR3 bases are TGTGCCAGCAGCCGGGGGTTCTCTGGAAACACCATATATTTT. It yields the protein CASSRGFSGNTIYF.

J is TRBJ1-5 and V is TRBV9; D call uncertain. In germline, CDR1 is SGDLS, CDR2 YYNGEE. V was pared by 4 bases and J by 3 bases, with 14 bases between. This CDR3 is 15 amino acids long. The CDR3 reads CASSPHEYYNQPQHF. CDR3 sequence (DNA): TGTGCCAGCAGCCCCCACGAGTATTACAATCAGCCCCAGCATTTT.

This clonotype was observed a handful of times. The V and J genes are TRBV6-5 and TRBJ2-1; 11 nucleotides line up with TRBD2. This CDR3 has 17 amino acids. With V trimmed by 0 bases and J by 3 bases, 4 bases remained unmatched. Germline V lookup: CDR1 MNHEY, CDR2 SVGAGI. CDR3 sequence (DNA): TGTGCCAGCAGTTACTCTAGCGGGGGGGCAAGCTACAATGAGCAGTTCTTC. It codes for CASSYSSGGASYNEQFF.

Only a few counts were recorded for this clonotype. The chain carries TRBV20-1 and TRBJ1-1; TRBD1 matches at 11 bases. The CDR3 extends over 16 amino acids. Trimming removed 6 bases from V and 3 bases from J; junction bases left unmatched: 12. Per germline, CDR1 DFQATT and CDR2 SNEGSKA (reference sequence). The CDR3 DNA sequence: TGCAGTGCCCTACCCCAAACGGGACAGGGGGACACTGAAGCTTTCTTT. The encoded protein is CSALPQTGQGDTEAFF.

This clonotype was counted between two and nine times. J is TRBJ2-1 and V is TRBV18; TRBD1 matches at 10 bases. CDR1 is KGHSH, CDR2 LQKENI, per germline. The CDR3 is 15 amino acids. V lost 3 bases, J lost 6 bases, and 5 bases stayed unmatched. The CDR3 DNA follows: TGTGCCAGCTCACCCGGGACAGGGGCTATCAATGAGCAGTTCTTC. Translated: CASSPGTGAINEQFF.

The V gene is TRBV27, the J gene TRBJ2-1, with D tentatively TRBD2 (5 bases). The CDR3 is made up of 14 amino acids. Between the trimmed V and J ends, which lost 8 bases and 2 bases, there was a span of 13 bases. Germline V lookup: CDR1 MNHEY, CDR2 SMNVEV (reference sequence). CDR3 in amino acids: CASSRTGAYNEQFF. The CDR3, as DNA: TGTGCCAGCTCCAGGACTGGAGCCTACAATGAGCAGTTCTTC.

This clonotype was found a few times. V usage is TRBV12-3 or TRBV12-4 and J usage is TRBJ2-6, with D unclear. CDR3 length equals 13 residues. Trimming left V 6 bases short and J 4 bases short, with 7 bases between. For the CDR3, the DNA is TGTGCCAGCAGGGTGGTCGGGGCCAACGTCCTGACTTTC. This gives the protein CASRVVGANVLTF.

The rearrangement links TRBV10-3 to TRBJ2-1, with 9 bases aligning to TRBD2. CDR3 size: 13 residues. Germline V CDR1 and CDR2: ENHRY, SYGVKD. The ends lost 8 bases at V and 9 bases at J; junction bases unmatched: 8. The CDR3 DNA reads TGTGCCATCGGGGGGACTAGCTTCACTGAGCAGTTCTTC. This translates into CAIGGTSFTEQFF.

The chain employs TRBV15 and TRBJ1-1; a possible D gene is TRBD1 (5 bases). V lost 0 bases, J lost 1 base, and 9 bases lay in between. CDR3 length: 15 residues. CDR1 is LNHNV, CDR2 YYDKDF, per germline (reference sequence). The CDR3 DNA sequence: TGTGCCACCAGCAGAGAGGCAGGGCGGAACACTGAAGCTTTCTTT. Translation: CATSREAGRNTEAFF.

This sequence joins TRBV7-6 and TRBJ1-6, with 12 bases aligning to TRBD1. The CDR3 has 17 residues. In germline, CDR1 is SGHVS, CDR2 FNYEAQ. V dropped 0 bases and J dropped 10; count of bases not matched to a gene: 7. The CDR3 coding sequence is TGTGCCAGCAGCTTAGCCTCGGGACAGGGGGCTCGGTCACCCCTCCACTTT. Translating gives CASSLASGQGARSPLHF.

V is TRBV20-1 and J is TRBJ2-7, with D perhaps matching TRBD2 (6 bases). This CDR3 contains 16 residues. CDR1 DFQATT and CDR2 SNEGSKA come from the germline V gene (reference sequence). V gave up 5 bases and J gave up 4 bases, with 24 bases separating them. In DNA, the CDR3 is TGCAGTGCTCCGAACGGTTTGATCGGGAGTTTTTACGAGCAGTACTTC. Its translation is CSAPNGLIGSFYEQYF.

The J gene is TRBJ2-5, the V gene TRBV2; D remains unclear. Germline assignment: CDR1 SNHLY and CDR2 FYNNEI. This CDR3 spans 11 amino acids. The germline V and J ends were trimmed by 4 bases and 8 bases, with 8 bases remaining between them. As DNA, the CDR3 is TGTGCCAGCAGTGGGAGATTCACCCAGTACTTC. It is translated as CASSGRFTQYF. The whole variable domain, remainder taken from reference TRBV2 and TRBJ2-5, is EPEVTQTPSHQVTQMGQEVILRCVPISNHLYFYWYRQILGQKVEFLVSFYNNEISEKSEIFDDQFSVERPDGSNFTLKIRSTKLEDSAMYFCASSGRFTQYFGPGTRLLVL.

The chain recombines TRBV5-6 with TRBJ2-7, with D perhaps given as TRBD1 or TRBD2 (7 bases each). Germline lookup yields CDR1 SGHDT and CDR2 YYEEEE. The CDR3 loop spans 14 amino acids. The V and J ends lost 3 bases and 2 bases respectively, with 12 bases between them. The CDR3 DNA reads TGTGCCAGCAGCTGGGGGGGACAGACCTACGAGCAGTACTTC. Translated: CASSWGGQTYEQYF.

This clonotype was seen a few times. The chain joins TRBV18 to TRBJ1-1; D remains unclear. The germline V gene encodes CDR1 KGHSH and CDR2 LQKENI. The germline V and J ends were trimmed by 0 bases and 1 base, with 15 bases remaining between them. The CDR3 has 17 residues. The CDR3 nucleotides read TGTGCCAGCTCACCACCCCTCTGGACGTCAGGGAACACTGAAGCTTTCTTT. Amino acid sequence: CASSPPLWTSGNTEAFF.

This clonotype has a handful of counts. Sequence at one end of the junction differs from germline and may be a read error. This chain links TRBV7-9 with TRBJ2-3; possible D gene TRBD2, 6 bases. Germline loops: CDR1 SEHNR, CDR2 FQNEAQ (reference sequence). The CDR3 totals 16 residues. The DNA of the CDR3 is TGTGCCCGCAGCCTGGACGGGGGAGCACTCACAGATACGCAGTATTTT. This codes for CARSLDGGALTDTQYF.

V and J are TRBV7-8 and TRBJ2-1; TRBD1 agrees at 7 bases. CDR3 length equals 15 residues. The germline V gene has CDR1 SGHVS and CDR2 FQNEAQ. The V and J ends lost 4 bases and 3 bases, in that order; junction bases with no gene match: 6. DNA for the CDR3: TGTGCCAGCAGCTCCTTGGACAGGAACTACAATGAGCAGTTCTTC. Translated: CASSSLDRNYNEQFF.

The genes are TRBV4-1 and TRBJ2-1; TRBD2 agrees at 7 bases. CDR3 size: 16 residues. V dropped 1 base and J dropped 0; count of bases not matched to a gene: 3. Germline V gene data show CDR1 as MGHRA and CDR2 as YSYEKL. CDR3 in DNA: TGCGCCAGCAGCCAAGGAGCGGGGAGCTCCTACAATGAGCAGTTCTTC. Translated, it gives CASSQGAGSSYNEQFF.